This is a list of T cell receptor beta chains from one sample in a study of graft-versus-host responses after intestinal transplantation. Clones were read by immunoSEQ multiplex PCR, and TCRdb kept only the in-frame ones, dropping some. There are about 89,000 clones in the sample; roughly 93% occur only once, and over 0.15% lies in the top ten. The antigens for these receptors are not known. This sample comprised unstimulated CD4+ T cells sorted from spleen or lymph node cells, obtained before transplant. The receptors stem from a human donor who was the organ donor for an intestinal transplant. The CDR3 runs from the conserved cysteine through the conserved F or W. D genes are given only for firm matches. Some rows have no size entry. The others give once, few or many, or a class for an expanded clone.

-	TRBJ1-2	-	TRBV7-2	CASSLSPDYGYTF	TGTGCCAGCAGCTTGTCTCCGGACTATGGCTACACCTTC
-	TRBJ2-7	TRBD1	TRBV29-1	CSVGQGAIFEQYF	TGCAGCGTTGGGCAGGGGGCTATATTCGAGCAGTACTTC
-	TRBJ1-3	-	TRBV5-4	CASSLGDLSGNTIYF	TGTGCCAGCAGCTTGGGGGACCTCTCTGGAAACACCATATATTTT
-	TRBJ1-2	TRBD1	TRBV4-1	CASSDRGLTNYGYTF	TGCGCCAGCAGTGACAGGGGGCTAACCAACTATGGCTACACCTTC
once	TRBJ2-1	-	TRBV7-6	CASSFRRNNEQFF	TGTGCCAGCAGCTTCCGTAGAAACAATGAGCAGTTCTTC
-	TRBJ2-7	-	TRBV6-5	CASSSKGTGEQYF	TGTGCCAGCAGTTCCAAGGGGACGGGGGAGCAGTACTTC
-	TRBJ2-2	-	TRBV6-5	CASSWTVNTGELFF	TGTGCCAGCAGTTGGACAGTGAACACCGGGGAGCTGTTTTTT
-	TRBJ2-7	TRBD1	TRBV4-3	CASSQVWGTGVYEQYF	TGCGCCAGCAGCCAAGTATGGGGGACAGGGGTCTACGAGCAGTACTTC
-	TRBJ2-2	TRBD2	TRBV6-1	CASRIAGGNTGELFF	TGTGCCAGCAGAATAGCGGGGGGAAACACCGGGGAGCTGTTTTTT
-	TRBJ1-1	-	TRBV9	CASSVTPNQNRVEAEAFF	TGTGCCAGCAGCGTAACACCCAATCAAAACAGGGTTGAAGCTGAAGCTTTCTTT